This T cell receptor beta chain was sequenced during a study of PD-1 blockade in classical Hodgkin lymphoma. Overall study: Patients got intravenous nivolumab 3 mg/kg every 2 weeks. The study, taken as a whole, reports: Newly diagnosed patients were reported to start with lower TCR diversity than healthy donors.

This CDR3 has 17 amino acids. V was clipped by 5 bases and J by 6 bases; unmatched bases: 15. CDR1 is MDHEN and CDR2 is SYDVKM in the germline V gene. Generated by immunoSEQ multiplex PCR, the TCRdb table keeps only in-frame clones and is missing some. Among about 46,000 clones listed, around 70% were seen once. A word on this clone: Its antigen is still unknown.

Every single patient, without exception, relapsed after autologous stem cell transplantation, and brentuximab vedotin exposure varied. Patients' outcomes at their best amounted to complete response, partial response or progressive disease. The sequencing used peripheral blood mononuclear cells (PBMCs), collected at baseline. The source is a human donor with classical Hodgkin lymphoma. This chain joins TRBV28 and TRBJ2-1; 8 bases match TRBD2. The CDR3 coding sequence is TGTGCCAGCAGTCCACCCCCGGGGGGGACCCCGGCCAATGAGCAGTTCTTC. This translates into CASSPPPGGTPANEQFF.